One and the same sample provided the 24 T cell receptor beta chains below, sequenced in a study of blood T cell repertoires in COVID-19. The method was immunoSEQ multiplex PCR; TCRdb's version includes in-frame clones alone and lacks a portion of them. The sample carries about 200,000 clones, around 80% recorded once. The sequenced sample was peripheral blood. The receptor source for this set is a human donor with acute or convalescent COVID-19. The donor label of this sample is uncertain.

The chain couples TRBV27 to TRBJ1-2, with 8 bases aligning to TRBD1. From germline, CDR1 is MNHEY and CDR2 SMNVEV (reference sequence). V lost 2 bases, J lost 5 bases, and 7 bases stayed unmatched. This CDR3 has 15 amino acids. The CDR3 region has the DNA TGTGCCAGCAGTTTAAGGGCAGGGGGCCAGTATGGCTACACCTTC. Translated: CASSLRAGGQYGYTF.

This chain connects TRBV12-3 or TRBV12-4 to TRBJ2-7; 9 nucleotides align to TRBD1. V was pared by 8 bases and J by 1 base, with 0 bases of the junction left unmatched. This CDR3 region has 12 residues. DNA of the CDR3: TGTGCCAGCGGGACAGGGTCCTACGAGCAGTACTTC. Translating gives CASGTGSYEQYF.

CDR3 DNA sequence: TGTGCCAGCTCACGGCAGGAACTCCACGAGCAGTACTTC. It yields the protein CASSRQELHEQYF. V and J are TRBV18 and TRBJ2-7; D is undetermined. The V end lost 4 bases, the J end lost 5 bases, and 12 bases lay between the germline ends. Germline V gene lookup returns CDR1 KGHSH and CDR2 LQKENI. The CDR3 is 13 residues long.

V is TRBV5-6 and J is TRBJ2-5; 13 nucleotides agree with TRBD2. Trimming removed 2 bases from V and 1 base from J; junction bases left unmatched: 8. Per germline, CDR1 SGHDT and CDR2 YYEEEE. The CDR3 sequence is 18 residues long. The CDR3 DNA reads TGTGCCAGCAGCTTACGGCTCGGGACTAGCGGGACCCAAGAGACCCAGTACTTC. Protein sequence: CASSLRLGTSGTQETQYF.

Only one count was recorded for this clone. The chain combines TRBV27 with TRBJ1-5; 7 bases are a match to TRBD1. The CDR3 length is 15 residues. Looked up from germline, CDR1 is MNHEY and CDR2 is SMNVEV (reference sequence). With V trimmed by 6 bases and J by 9 bases, 14 bases remained unmatched. The CDR3 sequence is CASSSWDRAFRPQHF. CDR3 coding DNA: TGTGCCAGCAGCTCTTGGGACAGAGCCTTCCGGCCCCAGCATTTT.

The chain recombines TRBV30 with TRBJ1-2, with 9 bases lining up with TRBD1. CDR3 length: 14 amino acids. Germline V gives CDR1 GTSNPN, CDR2 SVGIG (reference sequence). J gave up 6 bases and V 2 bases, and 7 bases lay outside the gene matches. CDR3 sequence: CAWSTGQGIDGYTF. The CDR3 region has the DNA TGTGCCTGGAGTACCGGACAGGGGATAGATGGCTACACCTTC.

This sequence joins TRBV12-3 or TRBV12-4 and TRBJ1-2, with 8 positions matching TRBD1. The CDR3 spans 13 residues. J was trimmed by 8 bases and V by 5 bases; bases with no gene match: 7. The CDR3 DNA sequence: TGTGCCAGCAGTCTGTCAGGGGGCCGGGGCTACACCTTC. As protein: CASSLSGGRGYTF.

The chain carries TRBV7-9 and TRBJ2-7; TRBD2 aligns across 11 bases. Trimming removed 4 bases from V and 4 bases from J; junction bases left unmatched: 9. Germline lookup yields CDR1 SEHNR and CDR2 FQNEAQ (reference sequence). The CDR3 contains 16 residues. CDR3 sequence (DNA): TGTGCCAGCAGCTCCCGGACTAGCGGGTTCGATTACGAGCAGTACTTC. This sequence encodes CASSSRTSGFDYEQYF. Supplemented by reference TRBV7-9 and TRBJ2-7, the full variable domain reads DTGVSQNPRHKITKRGQNVTFRCDPISEHNRLYWYRQTLGQGPEFLTYFQNEAQLEKSRLLSDRFSAERPKGSFSTLEIQRTEQGDSAMYLCASSSRTSGFDYEQYFGPGTRLTVT.

V is TRBV11-2 and J is TRBJ2-3; TRBD2 matches at 12 bases. The CDR3 is made up of 18 amino acids. Germline trimming cut 2 bases from V and 0 bases from J; bases unmatched to any gene: 6. The germline V gene has CDR1 SGHAT and CDR2 FQNNGV. The CDR3 reads CASSLRSSGRASTDTQYF. The CDR3 DNA is TGTGCCAGCAGCTTAAGGTCTAGCGGGAGGGCTAGCACAGATACGCAGTATTTT.

V is TRBV19 and J is TRBJ2-7; 8 positions agree with TRBD1. J gave up 2 bases and V 7 bases, and 4 bases lay outside the gene matches. The CDR3 length is 13 residues. The germline gives CDR1 LNHDA, CDR2 SQIVND (reference sequence). CDR3 in amino acids: CASTRTGTYEQYF. DNA of the CDR3: TGTGCCAGTACACGGACAGGGACCTACGAGCAGTACTTC. Full variable domain (remainder filled in from reference TRBV19 and TRBJ2-7): DGGITQSPKYLFRKEGQNVTLSCEQNLNHDAMYWYRQDPGQGLRLIYYSQIVNDFQKGDIAEGYSVSREKKESFPLTVTSAQKNPTAFYLCASTRTGTYEQYFGPGTRLTVT.

The chain couples TRBV30 to TRBJ2-6; 10 nucleotides line up with TRBD1. The CDR3 is 16 residues long. The germline V gene encodes CDR1 GTSNPN and CDR2 SVGIG (reference sequence). CDR3 in amino acids: CAGGTGVSSGANVLTF. CDR3 DNA sequence: TGTGCAGGGGGGACAGGGGTCTCCTCTGGGGCCAACGTCCTGACTTTC.

This chain joins TRBV12-5 and TRBJ1-2; D is ambiguous. This CDR3 is 14 amino acids long. Trimming stripped 1 base from V and 6 bases from J, with 12 bases between. Germline values: CDR1 LGHNT, CDR2 FRNRAP. Here the CDR3 DNA reads TGTGCTAGTGGTTTGGGGTCCCTCCGGGATGGCTACACCTTC. This sequence encodes CASGLGSLRDGYTF.

The genes are TRBV27 and TRBJ1-6, with unresolved D. Germline values: CDR1 MNHEY, CDR2 SMNVEV (reference sequence). The ends were cut back, 2 bases at V and 5 bases at J, with 13 bases in the middle. The CDR3 loop spans 16 amino acids. DNA for the CDR3: TGTGCCAGCAGTTTAATTTGGCGGCCAGATAATTCACCCCTCCACTTT. Encoded protein: CASSLIWRPDNSPLHF.

This chain joins TRBV25-1 and TRBJ2-7; 8 positions agree with TRBD1. The CDR3 is 15 amino acids. Germline V gene data show CDR1 as MGHDK and CDR2 as SYGVNS. V dropped 8 bases and J dropped 2; count of bases not matched to a gene: 11. CDR3 bases: TGTGCCAGCTGGGGGACAGGCAGGTCCGCCTACGAGCAGTACTTC. Residues: CASWGTGRSAYEQYF.

The rearrangement joins TRBV7-2 to TRBJ1-5; 10 bases are shared with TRBD1. The CDR3 is 14 residues long. Losses at the gene ends were 3 bases for V and 6 bases for J; bases not matched to a gene: 2. Germline V gene data show CDR1 as SGHTA and CDR2 as FQGNSA. Written as DNA, the CDR3 is TGTGCCAGCAGCTTCCGGACAGGGGGTCAGCCCCAGCATTTT. Translation: CASSFRTGGQPQHF.

This chain connects TRBV7-8 to TRBJ2-7; no clear D gene. Germline-derived CDR1 and CDR2 are SGHVS and FQNEAQ. The V gene lost 7 bases and the J gene lost 1 base, with 11 bases spanning the gap. The CDR3 is 13 residues long. For the CDR3, the DNA is TGTGCCAGCAACGTTCCCCAGTCCTACGAGCAGTACTTC. As protein: CASNVPQSYEQYF. Using reference TRBV7-8 and TRBJ2-7 for the parts outside the CDR3, the full variable domain is GAGVSQSPRYKVAKRGQDVALRCDPISGHVSLFWYQQALGQGPEFLTYFQNEAQLDKSGLPSDRFFAERPEGSVSTLKIQRTQQEDSAVYLCASNVPQSYEQYFGPGTRLTVT.

This chain connects TRBV27 to TRBJ2-1; D perhaps matches TRBD2 (6 bases). The V and J ends lost 1 base and 0 bases respectively, with 7 bases between them. The CDR3 is made up of 15 amino acids. Germline CDR1 is MNHEY and CDR2 is SMNVEV (reference sequence). CDR3 protein: CASSLYGGSYNEQFF. Written as DNA, the CDR3 is TGTGCCAGCAGTTTATACGGGGGCTCCTACAATGAGCAGTTCTTC.

The genes are TRBV6-1 and TRBJ2-7; 12 positions match TRBD2. Germline assignment: CDR1 MNHNS and CDR2 SASEGT. This CDR3 spans 16 amino acids. V shed 0 bases, J shed 4 bases, and the junction held 4 bases outside the gene matches. CDR3 region: CASSEAGLAGVYEQYF. CDR3 in DNA: TGTGCCAGCAGTGAAGCGGGACTAGCGGGCGTATACGAGCAGTACTTC.

The chain employs TRBV19 and TRBJ2-1, with TRBD2 matching over 7 bases. Germline loops: CDR1 LNHDA, CDR2 SQIVND (reference sequence). The CDR3 is 15 amino acids. The trim removed 5 bases at V and 6 bases at J, leaving 10 bases unmatched. Here the CDR3 reads CASSPASGALNEQFF. The CDR3 bases are TGTGCCAGTAGTCCCGCTAGCGGAGCCCTCAATGAGCAGTTCTTC.

This sequence joins TRBV9 and TRBJ2-7; 10 nucleotides line up with TRBD1. Trimming at V came to 4 bases and at J to 5 bases, leaving 15 bases not matched to a gene. The germline CDR1 and CDR2 sequences are SGDLS and YYNGEE. The CDR3 length is 17 residues. CDR3 loop: CASSLGQGERNPNEQYF. CDR3 coding DNA: TGTGCCAGCAGCCTCGGACAGGGGGAGAGGAACCCCAACGAGCAGTACTTC.

V is TRBV6-6 and J is TRBJ2-7, with TRBD1 as a possible D gene (6 bases). Per germline, CDR1 MNHNY and CDR2 SVGAGI (reference sequence). The ends were cut back, 4 bases at V and 2 bases at J, with 15 bases in the middle. CDR3 length equals 15 residues. The CDR3 nucleotides read TGTGCCAGCAGTTCCCTCGTGACAGGAGCCTACGAGCAGTACTTC. This translates into CASSSLVTGAYEQYF.

The chain has TRBV10-3 and TRBJ1-2; 12 bases fit TRBD1. After removal of 4 bases from V and 0 bases from J, the junction contained 9 bases not matched to a gene. This CDR3 spans 18 amino acids. Germline lookup yields CDR1 ENHRY and CDR2 SYGVKD. This CDR3 reads CAISVLPGQGAANYGYTF. The DNA of the CDR3 is TGTGCCATCAGTGTCCTACCGGGACAGGGGGCTGCTAACTATGGCTACACCTTC.

This clone appeared a single time. CDR3 in amino acids: CASSSLARTYEQYF. CDR3 DNA: TGTGCCAGCAGCTCACTAGCCAGGACCTACGAGCAGTACTTC. The gene calls are TRBV7-9 and TRBJ2-7; weak D call: TRBD2 (6 bases). Germline CDR1 is SEHNR and CDR2 is FQNEAQ (reference sequence). V was clipped by 4 bases and J by 2 bases, with 12 bases between them. This CDR3 spans 14 amino acids.

The chain carries TRBV6-5 and TRBJ2-1; 10 bases are shared with TRBD2. J gave up 9 bases and V 0 bases, and 5 bases lay outside the gene matches. CDR1 is MNHEY and CDR2 is SVGAGI in the germline V gene. The CDR3 contains 15 residues. This CDR3 is CASSYSLAGVGEQFF. The CDR3 nucleotides are TGTGCCAGCAGTTACTCCCTAGCGGGAGTGGGTGAGCAGTTCTTC.